This section outlines one T cell receptor beta chain sequence together with its context. Its target is unknown. The sample originates from a study of T cell responses to AZD1222 COVID-19 vaccine. CDR1 is MNHEY, CDR2 SVGAGI, per germline. Trimming took 2 bases from V and 6 from J, leaving 13 bases between them. This CDR3 region has 14 residues. Study results and limitations: The repertoires were collected only after the peak T cell response. The span of vaccine-associated CD4 TCRs extended across spike, with dominance at 160-218 and 743-854. Spike-specific TCR breadth and depth went up after people got two AZD1222 doses. Donor demographics were predominantly white British with a female majority; clonal diversity may be underestimated.

Profiling relied on immunoSEQ multiplex PCR, and the TCRdb table lists in-frame clones only, not all of them. The sample holds roughly 87,000 clones, 88% seen once. This rearrangement joins TRBV6-5 to TRBJ1-1; D is unclear. The sequence was obtained from an adult who received the AZD1222 COVID-19 vaccine. The specimen comprised peripheral blood, sampled 28 days after the second AZD1222 dose. CDR3 sequence: CASSYGNQAAEAFF. In nucleotides, the CDR3 is TGTGCCAGCAGTTACGGGAACCAAGCTGCTGAAGCTTTCTTT.